One sample yielded the 23 T cell receptor beta chains listed below, sequenced in a study of T cell responses to AZD1222 COVID-19 vaccine. Data came from immunoSEQ multiplex PCR; TCRdb stores just in-frame clones and leaves some out. The sample lists 97,000 or so clones, roughly 90% occurring once. The source was peripheral blood, collected on day 0 of AZD1222 vaccination. The receptors derive from an adult in good health.

V usage is TRBV19 and J usage is TRBJ2-1, with TRBD2 matching 10 bases. Germline CDR1 reads LNHDA; CDR2 reads SQIVND (reference sequence). The CDR3 loop spans 16 amino acids. V lost 3 bases to trimming and J lost 8 bases; unmatched junction nucleotides: 10. CDR3 sequence reads: CASSMLAGVMGDEQFF. CDR3 bases: TGTGCCAGTAGTATGCTAGCGGGAGTGATGGGGGATGAGCAGTTCTTC. Together with reference TRBV19 and TRBJ2-1, the CDR3 gives the full variable domain: DGGITQSPKYLFRKEGQNVTLSCEQNLNHDAMYWYRQDPGQGLRLIYYSQIVNDFQKGDIAEGYSVSREKKESFPLTVTSAQKNPTAFYLCASSMLAGVMGDEQFFGPGTRLTVL.

The rearrangement joins TRBV3-1 (or the pseudogene TRBV3-2) to TRBJ1-2; 7 bases fit TRBD1. V lost 1 base and J lost 8; bases outside the gene matches: 1. The CDR3 totals 12 residues. Germline CDR1 and CDR2: LGHDT and YNNKEL (reference sequence). CDR3 DNA sequence: TGTGCCAGCAGCCAAGGGGACAGCGGCTACACCTTC. Residues: CASSQGDSGYTF.

The V call is TRBV5-5, the J call TRBJ1-1, with D perhaps TRBD1 (5 bases). Looked up from germline, CDR1 is SGHKS and CDR2 is YYEKEE (reference sequence). The ends were cut back, 2 bases at V and 4 bases at J, with 9 bases in the middle. The CDR3 consists of 13 residues. CDR3 in amino acids: CASSFQGVTEAFF. The CDR3 DNA is TGTGCCAGCAGCTTCCAGGGCGTCACTGAAGCTTTCTTT.

The genes are TRBV5-4 and TRBJ2-7; D is unresolved. Per germline, CDR1 SGHNT and CDR2 YYREEE (reference sequence). Trimming pared 3 bases from V and 1 base from J, leaving 11 bases between. This CDR3 spans 14 amino acids. CDR3 region: CASSYGRGSYEQYF. In DNA form, the CDR3 reads TGTGCCAGCAGCTACGGACGTGGATCCTACGAGCAGTACTTC.

The rearrangement links TRBV5-1 to TRBJ1-1; a possible D gene is TRBD1 (6 bases). The CDR3 has 14 amino acids. Germline values: CDR1 SGHRS, CDR2 YFSETQ. V lost 4 bases and J lost 0, with 10 bases in between. The DNA for the CDR3 is TGCGCCAGCAGCGGAGGACAGATGAACACTGAAGCTTTCTTT. This codes for CASSGGQMNTEAFF.

The chain links TRBV5-6 to TRBJ2-7; D uncertain. With 1 base removed from V and 1 base from J, the gap between germline ends came to 15 bases. CDR3 length: 16 residues. Germline V gene sequence: CDR1 SGHDT, CDR2 YYEEEE. CDR3 sequence reads: CASSLSGWGTSYEQYF. The CDR3 DNA follows: TGTGCCAGCAGCTTGAGTGGATGGGGAACGTCCTACGAGCAGTACTTC.

This clone has a handful of counts. The V gene is TRBV7-8, the J gene TRBJ1-1; D not certain. The CDR3 is made up of 15 amino acids. Trimming took off 5 bases at V and 0 bases at J, with 13 bases between the two ends. CDR1 and CDR2 from the germline V gene are SGHVS and FQNEAQ. CDR3 sequence (DNA): TGTGCCAGCAGCCCCACGGGCCCGCTGAACACTGAAGCTTTCTTT. This sequence encodes CASSPTGPLNTEAFF.

V gene TRBV18 combines with J gene TRBJ2-7, with D maybe TRBD2 (6 bases). V lost 3 bases and J 4 bases, leaving 13 bases between the germline ends. This CDR3 spans 14 amino acids. Germline CDR1 and CDR2: KGHSH and LQKENI. CDR3: CASSPQEGQYEQYF. The CDR3, as DNA: TGTGCCAGCTCACCTCAGGAGGGCCAGTACGAGCAGTACTTC.

The chain is built from TRBV24-1 and TRBJ2-7, with a possible D match to TRBD1 (6 bases). The germline CDR1 and CDR2 sequences are KGHDR and SFDVKD. Deletions cut 4 bases from V and 0 bases from J, with 12 bases between. The length of the CDR3 is 15 residues. The CDR3 nucleotides are TGTGCCACCAGTGAAGCAGGGGCCCGCTCCTACGAGCAGTACTTC. Protein sequence: CATSEAGARSYEQYF.

The V and J genes are TRBV5-6 and TRBJ2-1, with TRBD2 matching 7 bases. The CDR3 contains 16 residues. Germline V gene data show CDR1 as SGHDT and CDR2 as YYEEEE. V trimming: 1 base; J trimming: 5 bases; junction bases outside the gene matches: 9. The CDR3 DNA sequence: TGTGCCAGCAGCTTGTGGCTAGCGGAGGTCGACAATGAGCAGTTCTTC. Protein: CASSLWLAEVDNEQFF.

J is TRBJ2-5 and V is TRBV7-6, with unresolved D. This CDR3 spans 14 amino acids. Germline CDR1 and CDR2: SGHVS and FNYEAQ. Trimming pared 4 bases from V and 0 bases from J, leaving 9 bases between. This CDR3 is CASSSPGNQETQYF. CDR3 bases: TGTGCCAGCAGCTCCCCTGGGAACCAAGAGACCCAGTACTTC.

The J gene is TRBJ2-1, the V gene TRBV2, with TRBD2 identical over 8 bases. V lost 7 bases, J lost 0 bases, and 14 bases stayed unmatched. Germline CDR1 is SNHLY and CDR2 is FYNNEI. The CDR3 consists of 18 residues. CDR3 residues: CASTGVAGKVGSYNEQFF. The CDR3 DNA reads as TGTGCCAGCACAGGAGTAGCGGGAAAGGTGGGCTCCTACAATGAGCAGTTCTTC.

The chain combines TRBV28 with TRBJ2-5; D is tentatively TRBD1 or TRBD2 (6 bases each). The CDR3 is 14 residues long. CDR1 and CDR2 from the germline V gene are MDHEN and SYDVKM. Between the trimmed V and J ends, which lost 2 bases and 5 bases, there was a span of 12 bases. The DNA of the CDR3 is TGTGCCAGCAGTTTACGGGGGCGATCGGAGACCCAGTACTTC. Protein: CASSLRGRSETQYF.

The table lists this clone with a count of one. CDR3 sequence reads: CASSRQSGRAFNNEQFF. The CDR3 region has the DNA TGCGCCAGCAGCCGTCAAAGCGGGAGGGCCTTCAACAATGAGCAGTTCTTC. This rearrangement joins TRBV5-1 to TRBJ2-1; 10 bases agree with TRBD2. This CDR3 contains 17 residues. Trimming removed 4 bases from V and 5 bases from J; junction bases left unmatched: 12. The germline CDR1 and CDR2 sequences are SGHRS and YFSETQ.

The chain employs TRBV2 and TRBJ1-5; D may be TRBD1 (5 bases). In germline, CDR1 is SNHLY, CDR2 FYNNEI. V shed 4 bases and J shed 5 bases, with 18 bases lying between them. This CDR3 has 16 residues. CDR3 region: CASSGGWGREDQPQHF. The DNA for the CDR3 is TGTGCCAGCAGTGGGGGCTGGGGCCGCGAGGATCAGCCCCAGCATTTT.

This chain uses TRBV9 with TRBJ2-1, with D possibly TRBD2 on 5 matching bases. Trimming removed 0 bases from V and 5 bases from J, with 12 bases in between. Germline loops: CDR1 SGDLS, CDR2 YYNGEE. CDR3 length equals 15 residues. CDR3 DNA sequence: TGTGCCAGCAGCGTAGCTACTGTCGGGAACAATGAGCAGTTCTTC. Translation gives CASSVATVGNNEQFF.

The chain carries TRBV10-3 and TRBJ2-7; a weak D match, TRBD2 (7 bases). The CDR3 loop spans 14 amino acids. The V end lost 5 bases, the J end lost 4 bases, and 15 bases lay between the germline ends. Germline values: CDR1 ENHRY, CDR2 SYGVKD. In nucleotides, the CDR3 is TGTGCCATCAGTCACTCAGCGGGACAATACGAGCAGTACTTC. This sequence encodes CAISHSAGQYEQYF.

This chain uses TRBV29-1 with TRBJ1-4; D is possibly TRBD1 (5 bases). Germline V gene data show CDR1 as SQVTM and CDR2 as ANQGSEA. V dropped 5 bases and J dropped 0 bases, with 7 bases sitting between them. The CDR3 covers 13 residues. For the CDR3, the DNA is TGCAGCGTTCAGGGTACAACTAATGAAAAACTGTTTTTT. It encodes CSVQGTTNEKLFF.

The chain recombines TRBV19 with TRBJ1-3; D may be TRBD1 (5 bases). V was clipped by 2 bases and J by 2 bases, with 19 bases between them. CDR1 and CDR2 (germline): LNHDA, SQIVND (reference sequence). The CDR3 contains 18 residues. CDR3 loop: CASSIIPTGTLPGNTIYF. The CDR3 DNA sequence: TGTGCCAGTAGTATAATCCCAACCGGGACCTTGCCTGGAAACACCATATATTTT. The full variable domain, completed using reference TRBV19 and TRBJ1-3, is DGGITQSPKYLFRKEGQNVTLSCEQNLNHDAMYWYRQDPGQGLRLIYYSQIVNDFQKGDIAEGYSVSREKKESFPLTVTSAQKNPTAFYLCASSIIPTGTLPGNTIYFGEGSWLTVV.

The V gene is TRBV9, the J gene TRBJ1-6; TRBD1 might be the D (5 bases). Trimming stripped 6 bases from V and 7 bases from J, with 17 bases between. The CDR3 contains 15 residues. Germline values: CDR1 SGDLS, CDR2 YYNGEE. This CDR3 reads CASTPRDSVNSPLHF. DNA of the CDR3: TGTGCCAGCACCCCACGAGACAGTGTGAATTCACCCCTCCACTTT.

The chain joins TRBV6-5 to TRBJ1-1; TRBD1 matches 7 bases. Trimming cost V 0 bases and J 2 bases; bases outside gene matches: 3. This CDR3 has 15 residues. Germline CDR1 reads MNHEY; CDR2 reads SVGAGI. CDR3 DNA: TGTGCCAGCAGTTACTCGGGGACAGAAAACACTGAAGCTTTCTTT. Translated: CASSYSGTENTEAFF.

This clone was picked up a small number of times. The V call is TRBV6-1, the J call TRBJ1-2; 7 nucleotides match TRBD1. CDR3 length: 17 amino acids. The trim removed 3 bases at V and 4 bases at J, leaving 14 bases unmatched. The germline V gene encodes CDR1 MNHNS and CDR2 SASEGT. The CDR3 sequence: CASSEIQDDRESYGYTF. In DNA, the CDR3 is TGTGCCAGCAGTGAGATCCAAGACGACAGGGAATCCTATGGCTACACCTTC.

V is TRBV6-5 and J is TRBJ1-3; D unresolved. The CDR3 extends over 14 amino acids. Germline V gene sequence: CDR1 MNHEY, CDR2 SVGAGI. Trimming removed 0 bases from V and 5 bases from J, with 8 bases in between. CDR3 nucleotides: TGTGCCAGCAGTTACTCAGGAGTGAGAAACACCATATATTTT. Translating it yields CASSYSGVRNTIYF.